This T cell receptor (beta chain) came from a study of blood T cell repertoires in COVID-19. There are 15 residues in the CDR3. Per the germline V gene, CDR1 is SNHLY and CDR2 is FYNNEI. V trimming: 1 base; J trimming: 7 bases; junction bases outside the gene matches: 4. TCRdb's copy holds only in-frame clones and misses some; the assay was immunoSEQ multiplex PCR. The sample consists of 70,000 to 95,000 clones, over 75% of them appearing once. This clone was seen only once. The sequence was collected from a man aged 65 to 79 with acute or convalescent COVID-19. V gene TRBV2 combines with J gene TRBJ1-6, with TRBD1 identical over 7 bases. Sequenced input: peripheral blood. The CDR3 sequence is CASSEGDSGNSPLHF. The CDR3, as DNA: TGTGCCAGCAGTGAAGGGGACAGCGGAAATTCACCCCTCCACTTT.